These T cell receptor beta chains were read from a single sample in a study of T cell responses to AZD1222 COVID-19 vaccine. Profiling relied on immunoSEQ multiplex PCR, and the TCRdb table lists in-frame clones only, not all of them. This table holds 75,000 to 95,000 clones, around 90% found once. Sequencing was performed on peripheral blood, taken 28 days after the second AZD1222 dose. These receptors came from an adult who received the AZD1222 COVID-19 vaccine. Both conserved end residues are part of each CDR3. A D gene is named only where the DNA matches it firmly. Expanded clones are given a class, and other clones once, few, many or no size at all.

v_call	cdr3_length	j_call	d_call	clone_size	cdr3_aa	cdr3_nt
TRBV3-1/TRBV3-2	13	TRBJ1-5	NA	few	CASSQDRGQPQHF	TGTGCCAGCAGCCAAGACAGGGGACAGCCCCAGCATTTT
TRBV11-2	13	TRBJ2-7	NA	NA	CASSLAVLREQYF	TGTGCCAGCAGCTTAGCGGTTCTCAGGGAGCAGTACTTC
TRBV7-2	15	TRBJ1-3	NA	once	CASSSGGGDGNTIYF	TGTGCCAGCAGCTCCGGGGGTGGGGATGGAAACACCATATATTTT
TRBV28	18	TRBJ2-3	NA	NA	CASTKSSGRRTFTDTQYF	TGTGCCAGCACTAAAAGTTCCGGACGGCGGACTTTCACAGATACGCAGTATTTT
TRBV27	16	TRBJ2-2	TRBD2	NA	CASSSLPGTSGGELFF	TGTGCCAGCAGTTCTCTACCGGGGACTAGCGGCGGGGAGCTGTTTTTT
TRBV2	12	TRBJ1-6	NA	NA	CASGSGNSPLHF	TGTGCCAGCGGGAGTGGGAATTCACCCCTCCACTTT
TRBV5-6	16	TRBJ1-1	NA	once	CASSPKRGRANTEAFF	TGTGCCAGCAGCCCCAAACGGGGGCGAGCGAACACTGAAGCTTTCTTT
TRBV30	12	TRBJ2-4	NA	NA	CAWTSGQNIQYF	TGTGCCTGGACTTCCGGACAAAACATTCAGTACTTC
TRBV5-6	15	TRBJ2-7	TRBD2	NA	CASSPGAGGSYEQYF	TGTGCCAGCAGTCCGGGAGCGGGAGGGTCCTACGAGCAGTACTTC
TRBV19	15	TRBJ1-2	NA	few	CASSIPLQDEYGYTF	TGTGCCAGTAGTATCCCCCTCCAAGACGAGTATGGCTACACCTTC
TRBV24-1	14	TRBJ2-5	TRBD1	NA	CATSDTGGVETQYF	TGTGCCACCAGTGATACAGGGGGCGTAGAGACCCAGTACTTC
TRBV7-2	15	TRBJ1-6	NA	NA	CASSLLVSAQGTLHF	TGTGCCAGCAGCTTATTGGTCTCGGCGCAGGGAACCCTCCACTTT
TRBV5-4	12	TRBJ1-1	NA	NA	CASSLGQSGAFF	TGTGCCAGCAGCCTCGGACAGTCAGGAGCTTTCTTT
TRBV28	15	TRBJ1-3	NA	NA	CASSLPTAIGNTIYF	TGTGCCAGCAGTTTACCGACAGCGATTGGAAACACCATATATTTT
TRBV5-1	14	TRBJ2-5	NA	NA	CASSLAGGLETQYF	TGCGCCAGCAGCTTGGCGGGGGGCTTAGAGACCCAGTACTTC
TRBV5-1	15	TRBJ1-1	NA	NA	CASSFGGGMNTEAFF	TGCGCCAGCAGCTTTGGTGGGGGTATGAACACTGAAGCTTTCTTT
TRBV24-1	15	TRBJ2-2	TRBD1	NA	CATDRDRANTGELFF	TGTGCCACCGACAGGGACCGTGCGAACACCGGGGAGCTGTTTTTT
TRBV6-5	14	TRBJ2-1	TRBD2	NA	CASSYGPGGNEQFF	TGTGCCAGCAGTTACGGGCCGGGGGGCAATGAGCAGTTCTTC
TRBV29-1	14	TRBJ1-4	NA	once	CSVEGGARNEKLFF	TGCAGCGTTGAAGGAGGGGCTCGTAATGAAAAACTGTTTTTT
TRBV29-1	15	TRBJ1-1	NA	NA	CSVPGGRAMNTEAFF	TGCAGCGTCCCCGGCGGCAGGGCAATGAACACTGAAGCTTTCTTT
TRBV5-1	15	TRBJ1-1	TRBD1	NA	CASSARQGHPTEAFF	TGCGCCAGCAGCGCGCGACAGGGGCACCCTACCGAAGCTTTCTTT
TRBV7-9	13	TRBJ2-7	NA	NA	CASRLGAGYEQYF	TGTGCCAGCAGGTTGGGTGCCGGGTACGAGCAGTACTTC
TRBV15	16	TRBJ2-1	NA	NA	CATSRGRLGLYNEQFF	TGTGCCACCAGCAGAGGCCGACTTGGGCTCTACAATGAGCAGTTCTTC
TRBV5-1	17	TRBJ2-3	TRBD2	NA	CASSLARSGAPPDTQYF	TGCGCCAGCAGCTTGGCAAGGAGCGGGGCACCCCCAGATACGCAGTATTTT
TRBV4-3	17	TRBJ2-7	NA	NA	CASSQELGLAARLEQYF	TGCGCCAGCAGCCAAGAACTAGGCCTAGCTGCCAGGCTCGAGCAGTACTTC
TRBV6-5	14	TRBJ1-2	TRBD1	once	CASSYLDRAYGYTF	TGTGCCAGCAGTTACTTGGACAGGGCTTATGGCTACACCTTC
TRBV7-9	13	TRBJ1-1	NA	NA	CASSLSGPSEAFF	TGTGCCAGCAGCTTGTCTGGGCCTTCCGAAGCTTTCTTT
TRBV5-6	15	TRBJ1-4	NA	NA	CASSGVGREGEKLFF	TGTGCCAGCAGCGGGGTAGGCAGGGAAGGCGAAAAACTGTTTTTT
TRBV4-3	15	TRBJ2-1	NA	NA	CASSQDMGIVNEQFF	TGCGCCAGCAGCCAAGATATGGGGATAGTGAATGAGCAGTTCTTC
TRBV9	14	TRBJ1-2	NA	NA	CASSVEVTHYGYTF	TGTGCCAGCAGCGTAGAGGTCACCCACTATGGCTACACCTTC
TRBV3-1/TRBV3-2	12	TRBJ2-7	NA	NA	CASSLGVGEQYF	TGTGCCAGCAGCCTGGGGGTGGGCGAGCAGTACTTC
TRBV9	15	TRBJ2-4	TRBD1	once	CASSTGGAGKNIQYF	TGTGCCAGCAGCACAGGGGGCGCAGGCAAAAACATTCAGTACTTC
TRBV24-1	15	TRBJ2-1	TRBD2	NA	CATSGEGGSGNEQFF	TGTGCCACCAGTGGCGAGGGAGGGAGTGGAAATGAGCAGTTCTTC
TRBV2	15	TRBJ1-5	NA	NA	CASSVEGKSNQPQHF	TGTGCCAGCAGTGTTGAGGGGAAGAGCAATCAGCCCCAGCATTTT
TRBV25-1	14	TRBJ1-5	TRBD1	NA	CASSYPGGYQPQHF	TGTGCCAGCAGTTACCCAGGGGGTTATCAGCCCCAGCATTTT
TRBV29-1	13	TRBJ2-3	TRBD1	NA	CSAKQGSPDTQYF	TGCAGCGCTAAACAGGGGTCGCCAGATACGCAGTATTTT
TRBV4-3	13	TRBJ2-1	NA	few	CASSQDQGLEQFF	TGCGCCAGCAGCCAAGATCAGGGCCTTGAGCAGTTCTTC
TRBV7-9	16	TRBJ1-2	TRBD1	NA	CASSLARGTGFDGYTF	TGTGCCAGCAGCTTAGCGCGAGGGACAGGGTTTGATGGCTACACCTTC
TRBV28	13	TRBJ1-3	NA	NA	CASTRLPGNTIYF	TGTGCCAGCACCAGACTCCCTGGAAACACCATATATTTT
TRBV7-8	13	TRBJ2-5	TRBD2	NA	CASSREGGETQYF	TGTGCCAGCAGCCGGGAGGGTGGCGAGACCCAGTACTTC
TRBV6-5	14	TRBJ2-3	NA	few	CATPGGHSTDTQYF	TGTGCCACACCCGGTGGGCACAGCACAGATACGCAGTATTTT
TRBV5-3	12	TRBJ2-7	NA	NA	CAPAGDSREQYF	TGTGCCCCAGCCGGGGATTCTAGGGAGCAGTACTTC
TRBV13	15	TRBJ2-7	NA	NA	CASSLVGRSSYEQYF	TGTGCCAGCAGCTTAGTCGGCAGGAGCTCCTACGAGCAGTACTTC
TRBV28	16	TRBJ2-3	TRBD2	NA	CASSLRPGLATDTQYF	TGTGCCAGCAGTTTACGGCCGGGACTAGCCACAGATACGCAGTATTTT
TRBV7-9	15	TRBJ2-3	NA	NA	CASSLGSTGTDTQYF	TGTGCCAGCAGCTTAGGGTCCACGGGCACAGATACGCAGTATTTT
TRBV5-1	14	TRBJ1-4	NA	NA	CASSEGSTNEKLFF	TGCGCCAGCAGCGAAGGGTCTACTAATGAAAAACTGTTTTTT
TRBV28	14	TRBJ2-3	NA	NA	CASSLTQGSDTQYF	TGTGCCAGCAGTTTAACCCAGGGATCAGATACGCAGTATTTT
TRBV7-3	14	TRBJ2-2	NA	NA	CASSLTGNTGELFF	TGTGCCAGCAGCTTAACAGGAAACACCGGGGAGCTGTTTTTT
TRBV15	15	TRBJ2-1	NA	NA	CATSRDGGQGSEQFF	TGTGCCACCAGCAGAGATGGGGGGCAGGGGAGCGAGCAGTTCTTC
TRBV7-6	18	TRBJ2-1	TRBD2	NA	CASSHGLAGRGSYNEQFF	TGTGCCAGCAGCCACGGACTAGCGGGGCGGGGGTCCTACAATGAGCAGTTCTTC
TRBV3-1/TRBV3-2	14	TRBJ2-7	NA	few	CASSHLRAFGEQYF	TGTGCCAGCAGCCATCTCCGAGCATTTGGGGAGCAGTACTTC
TRBV19	14	TRBJ2-7	NA	NA	CASSGGGNRYEQYF	TGTGCCAGTAGTGGGGGCGGAAATCGGTACGAGCAGTACTTC
TRBV2	15	TRBJ2-3	NA	NA	CASSRDRRREDTQYF	TGTGCCAGCAGTCGCGACAGGAGGAGAGAAGATACGCAGTATTTT
TRBV5-1	14	TRBJ2-7	NA	NA	CASSLVQVPFEQYF	TGCGCCAGCAGCTTGGTCCAGGTTCCTTTCGAGCAGTACTTC